The clone carrying this T cell receptor (beta chain) was detected only a few times. Its target is unknown. Clones were read by immunoSEQ multiplex PCR, and TCRdb kept only the in-frame ones, dropping some. The table lists approximately 35,000 clones, roughly 90% of them singletons, with approximately 6.2% in the top ten. The sample comes from a study of lymphopenia after photon versus proton radiotherapy. Regarding the study as a whole: Post-nadir diversity loss with photons came from oligoclonal expansion, particularly CD8+ Temra cells. Authors raise, but do not show, better survival with proton therapy. Photon-treated patients lost naive T cells and TCR diversity; proton-treated stayed stable.

V lost 6 bases and J lost 0; bases outside the gene matches: 11. CDR3 size: 18 residues. In germline, CDR1 is MDHEN, CDR2 SYDVKM. J is TRBJ2-1 and V is TRBV28; 10 bases align to TRBD2. Here the sequenced sample was peripheral blood, taken from a patient treated with photon-based radiotherapy. This receptor was identified in a woman aged 45-65 years with pancreatic cancer. In nucleotides, the CDR3 is TGTGCCAGCAGGACTCTTAGCGGGAGGTCAACCTCCTACAATGAGCAGTTCTTC. It translates to CASRTLSGRSTSYNEQFF.